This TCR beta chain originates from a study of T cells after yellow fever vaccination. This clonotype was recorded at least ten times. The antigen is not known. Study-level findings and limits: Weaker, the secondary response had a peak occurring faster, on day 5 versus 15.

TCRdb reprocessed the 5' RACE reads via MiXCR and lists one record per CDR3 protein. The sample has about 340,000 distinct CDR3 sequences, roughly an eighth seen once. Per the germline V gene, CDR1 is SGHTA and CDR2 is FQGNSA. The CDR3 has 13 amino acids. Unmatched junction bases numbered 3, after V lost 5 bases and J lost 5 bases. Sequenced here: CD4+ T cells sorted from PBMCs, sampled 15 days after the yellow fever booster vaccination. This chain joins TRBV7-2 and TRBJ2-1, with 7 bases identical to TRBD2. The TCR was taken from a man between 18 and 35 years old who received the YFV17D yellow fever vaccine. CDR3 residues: CASSPGTNNEQFF. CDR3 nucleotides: TGTGCCAGCAGCCCCGGGACTAACAATGAGCAGTTCTTC.